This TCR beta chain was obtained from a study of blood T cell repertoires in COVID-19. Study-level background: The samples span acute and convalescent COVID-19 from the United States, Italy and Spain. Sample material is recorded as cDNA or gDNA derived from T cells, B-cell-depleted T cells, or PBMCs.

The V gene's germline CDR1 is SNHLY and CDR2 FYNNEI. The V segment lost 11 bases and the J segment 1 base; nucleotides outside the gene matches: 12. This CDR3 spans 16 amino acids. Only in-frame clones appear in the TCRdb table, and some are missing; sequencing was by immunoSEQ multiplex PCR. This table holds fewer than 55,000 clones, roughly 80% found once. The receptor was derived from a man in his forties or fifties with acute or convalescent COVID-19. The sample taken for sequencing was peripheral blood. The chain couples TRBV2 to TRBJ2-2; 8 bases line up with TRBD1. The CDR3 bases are TGTGCCGCCCAGGGACAGGATCAGATGAACACCGGGGAGCTGTTTTTT. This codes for CAAQGQDQMNTGELFF.